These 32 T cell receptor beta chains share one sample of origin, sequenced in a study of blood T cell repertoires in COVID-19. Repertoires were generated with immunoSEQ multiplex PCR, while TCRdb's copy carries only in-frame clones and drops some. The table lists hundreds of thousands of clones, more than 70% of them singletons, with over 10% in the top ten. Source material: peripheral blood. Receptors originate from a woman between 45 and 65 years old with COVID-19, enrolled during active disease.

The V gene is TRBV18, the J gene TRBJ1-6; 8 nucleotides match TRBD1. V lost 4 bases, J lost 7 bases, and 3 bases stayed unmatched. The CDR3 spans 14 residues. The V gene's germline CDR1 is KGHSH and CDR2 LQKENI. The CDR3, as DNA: TGTGCCAGCTCACAGACAGGGGAGAATTCACCCCTCCACTTT. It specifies CASSQTGENSPLHF.

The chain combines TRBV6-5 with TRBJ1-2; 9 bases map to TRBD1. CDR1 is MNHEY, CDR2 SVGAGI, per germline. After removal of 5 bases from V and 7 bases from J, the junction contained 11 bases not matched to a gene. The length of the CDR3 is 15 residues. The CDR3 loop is CASSRYSGQGTGYTF. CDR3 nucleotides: TGTGCCAGCAGTAGATATTCGGGACAGGGAACTGGCTACACCTTC.

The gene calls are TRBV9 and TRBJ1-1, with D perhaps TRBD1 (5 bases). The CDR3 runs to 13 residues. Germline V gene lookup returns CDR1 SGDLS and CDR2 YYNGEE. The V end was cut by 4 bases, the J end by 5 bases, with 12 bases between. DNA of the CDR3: TGTGCCAGCAGCTTAACGGGGGTAACTGAAGCTTTCTTT. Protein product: CASSLTGVTEAFF.

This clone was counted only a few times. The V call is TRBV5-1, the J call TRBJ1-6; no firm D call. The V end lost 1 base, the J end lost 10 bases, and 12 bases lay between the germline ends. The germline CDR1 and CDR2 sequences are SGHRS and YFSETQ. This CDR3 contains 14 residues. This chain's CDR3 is CASSLSIGQSPLHF. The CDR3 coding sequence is TGCGCCAGCAGCTTGAGCATTGGGCAATCACCCCTCCACTTT.

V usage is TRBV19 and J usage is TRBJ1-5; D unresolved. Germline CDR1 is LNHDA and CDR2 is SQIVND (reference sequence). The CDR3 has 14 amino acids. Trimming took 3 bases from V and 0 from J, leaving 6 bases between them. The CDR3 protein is CASSISSSNQPQHF. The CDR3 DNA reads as TGTGCCAGTAGTATCTCGAGTAGCAATCAGCCCCAGCATTTT.

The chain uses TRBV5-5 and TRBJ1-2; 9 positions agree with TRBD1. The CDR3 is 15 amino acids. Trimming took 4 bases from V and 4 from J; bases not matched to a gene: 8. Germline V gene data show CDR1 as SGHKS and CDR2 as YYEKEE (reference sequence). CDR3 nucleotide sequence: TGTGCCAGCAGCCCGGACAGGGGATCCCTCTATGGCTACACCTTC. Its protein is CASSPDRGSLYGYTF.

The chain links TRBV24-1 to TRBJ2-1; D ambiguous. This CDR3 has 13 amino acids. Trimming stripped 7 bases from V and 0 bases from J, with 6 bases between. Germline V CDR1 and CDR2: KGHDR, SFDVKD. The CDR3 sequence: CATSPSSYNEQFF. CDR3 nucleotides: TGTGCCACCAGCCCGAGCTCCTACAATGAGCAGTTCTTC.

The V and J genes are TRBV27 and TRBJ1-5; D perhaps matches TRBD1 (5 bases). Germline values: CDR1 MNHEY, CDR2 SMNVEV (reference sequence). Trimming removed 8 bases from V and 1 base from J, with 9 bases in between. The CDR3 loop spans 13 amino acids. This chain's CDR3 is CASRRDSNQPQHF. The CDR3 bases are TGTGCCAGCCGGCGGGACAGCAATCAGCCCCAGCATTTT.

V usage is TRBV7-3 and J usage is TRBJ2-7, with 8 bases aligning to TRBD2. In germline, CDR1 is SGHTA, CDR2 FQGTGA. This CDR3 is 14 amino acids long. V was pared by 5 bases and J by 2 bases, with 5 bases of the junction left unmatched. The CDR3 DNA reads TGTGCCAGCAGCGCGGGGGGCCGGGCCTACGAGCAGTACTTC. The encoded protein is CASSAGGRAYEQYF.

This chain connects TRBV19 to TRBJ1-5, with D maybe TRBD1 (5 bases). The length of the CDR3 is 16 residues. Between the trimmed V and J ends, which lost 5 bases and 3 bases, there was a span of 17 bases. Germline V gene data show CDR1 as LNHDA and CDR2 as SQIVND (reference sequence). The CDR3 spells CASSFLNDSPNQPQHF. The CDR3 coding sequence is TGTGCCAGTAGTTTTCTAAACGACAGCCCCAATCAGCCCCAGCATTTT.

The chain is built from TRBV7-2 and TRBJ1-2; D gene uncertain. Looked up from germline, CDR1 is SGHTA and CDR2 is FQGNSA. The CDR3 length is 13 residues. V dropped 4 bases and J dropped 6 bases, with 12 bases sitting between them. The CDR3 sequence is CASSSGSRDGYTF. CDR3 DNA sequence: TGTGCCAGCAGCTCGGGCTCGAGGGATGGCTACACCTTC.

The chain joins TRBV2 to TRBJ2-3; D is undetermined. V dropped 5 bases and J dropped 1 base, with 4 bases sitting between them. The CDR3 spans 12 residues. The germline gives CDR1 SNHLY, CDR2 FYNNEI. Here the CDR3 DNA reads TGTGCCAGCAGTCTCCGCACAGATACGCAGTATTTT. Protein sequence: CASSLRTDTQYF.

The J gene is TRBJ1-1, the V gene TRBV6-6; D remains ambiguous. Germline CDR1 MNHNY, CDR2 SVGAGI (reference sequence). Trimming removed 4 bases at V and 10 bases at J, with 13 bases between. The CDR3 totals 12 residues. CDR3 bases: TGTGCCAGCAGTTTCCCCGGTCGGGGAGCTTTCTTT. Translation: CASSFPGRGAFF.

The chain's CDR3 is CASRLRSHEQYF. CDR3 coding DNA: TGCGCCAGCCGCCTGCGTTCACACGAGCAGTACTTC. The chain joins TRBV5-1 to TRBJ2-7; no clear D gene. Trimming removed 7 bases from V and 5 bases from J, with 13 bases in between. This CDR3 spans 12 amino acids. Germline CDR1 reads SGHRS; CDR2 reads YFSETQ.

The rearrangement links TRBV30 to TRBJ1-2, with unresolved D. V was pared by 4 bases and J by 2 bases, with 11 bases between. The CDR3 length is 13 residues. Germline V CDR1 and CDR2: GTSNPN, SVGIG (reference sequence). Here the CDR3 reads CAWTRVLNYGYTF. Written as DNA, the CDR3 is TGTGCCTGGACGCGGGTCCTGAACTATGGCTACACCTTC.

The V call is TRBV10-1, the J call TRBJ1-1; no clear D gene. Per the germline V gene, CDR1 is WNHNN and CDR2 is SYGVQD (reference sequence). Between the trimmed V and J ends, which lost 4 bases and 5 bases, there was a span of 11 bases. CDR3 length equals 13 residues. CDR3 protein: CASSVTGGTEAFF. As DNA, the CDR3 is TGCGCCAGCAGTGTTACGGGAGGGACTGAAGCTTTCTTT.

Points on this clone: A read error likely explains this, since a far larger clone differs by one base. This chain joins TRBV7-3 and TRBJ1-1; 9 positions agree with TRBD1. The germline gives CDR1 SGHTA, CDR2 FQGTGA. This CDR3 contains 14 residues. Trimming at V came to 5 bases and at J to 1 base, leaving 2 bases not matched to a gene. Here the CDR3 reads CASSRGQGNTEAFF. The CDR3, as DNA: TGTGCCAGCAGCCGGGGACAGGGGAACACTGAAGCTTTCTTT.

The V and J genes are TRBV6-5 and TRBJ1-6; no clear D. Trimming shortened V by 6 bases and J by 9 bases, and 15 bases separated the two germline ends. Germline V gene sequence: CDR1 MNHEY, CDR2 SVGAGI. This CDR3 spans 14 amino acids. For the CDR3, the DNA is TGTGCCAGCAGCCTCGAGAGGGTGGGTTCACCCCTCCACTTT. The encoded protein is CASSLERVGSPLHF.

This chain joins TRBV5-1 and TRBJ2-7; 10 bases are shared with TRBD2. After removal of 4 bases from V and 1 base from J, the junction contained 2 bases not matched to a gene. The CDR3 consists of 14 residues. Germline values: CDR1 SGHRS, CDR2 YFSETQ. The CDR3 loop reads CASSLTSGSYEQYF. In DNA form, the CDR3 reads TGCGCCAGCAGCCTGACTAGCGGGTCCTACGAGCAGTACTTC.

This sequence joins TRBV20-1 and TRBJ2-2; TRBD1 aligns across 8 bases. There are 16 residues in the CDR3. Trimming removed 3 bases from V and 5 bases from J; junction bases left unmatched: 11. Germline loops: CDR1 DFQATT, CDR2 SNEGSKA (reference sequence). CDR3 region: CSASELGQGMTGELFF. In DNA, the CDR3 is TGCAGTGCTAGTGAATTAGGACAGGGAATGACCGGGGAGCTGTTTTTT.

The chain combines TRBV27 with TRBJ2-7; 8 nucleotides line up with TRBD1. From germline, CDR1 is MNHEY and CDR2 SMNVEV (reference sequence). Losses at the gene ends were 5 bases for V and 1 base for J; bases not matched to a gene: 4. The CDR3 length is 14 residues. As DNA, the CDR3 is TGTGCCAGCAGTACCGGACAGGGTTCCTACGAGCAGTACTTC. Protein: CASSTGQGSYEQYF.

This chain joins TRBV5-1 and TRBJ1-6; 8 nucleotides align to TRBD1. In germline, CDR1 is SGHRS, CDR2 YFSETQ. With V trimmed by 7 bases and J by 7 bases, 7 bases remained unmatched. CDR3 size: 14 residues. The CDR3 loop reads CASAVGQGNSPLHF. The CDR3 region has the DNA TGCGCCAGCGCTGTTGGACAGGGAAATTCACCCCTCCACTTT.

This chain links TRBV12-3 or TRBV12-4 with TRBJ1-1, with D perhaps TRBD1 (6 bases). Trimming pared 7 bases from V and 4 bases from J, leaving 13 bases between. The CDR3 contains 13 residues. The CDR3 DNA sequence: TGTGCCAGCACTTACAGGGTTCGCACTGAAGCTTTCTTT. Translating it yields CASTYRVRTEAFF.

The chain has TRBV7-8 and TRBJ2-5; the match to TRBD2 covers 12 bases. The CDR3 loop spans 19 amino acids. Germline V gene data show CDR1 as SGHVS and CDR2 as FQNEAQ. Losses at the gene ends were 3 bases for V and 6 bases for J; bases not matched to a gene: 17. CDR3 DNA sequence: TGTGCCAGCAGCTTTACTCGGTTCCCTAGCGGGGGGGCCTCGAAGACCCAGTACTTC. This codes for CASSFTRFPSGGASKTQYF.

CDR3 coding DNA: TGCAGTGCCAGTAATATAGCGGGGGGCGGAGAGACCCAGTACTTC. Residues: CSASNIAGGGETQYF. The chain combines TRBV20-1 with TRBJ2-5, with TRBD2 matching over 10 bases. This CDR3 spans 15 amino acids. Per the germline V gene, CDR1 is DFQATT and CDR2 is SNEGSKA (reference sequence). The junction had 11 bases not matched to a gene; V was cut back by 6 bases and J by 4 bases.

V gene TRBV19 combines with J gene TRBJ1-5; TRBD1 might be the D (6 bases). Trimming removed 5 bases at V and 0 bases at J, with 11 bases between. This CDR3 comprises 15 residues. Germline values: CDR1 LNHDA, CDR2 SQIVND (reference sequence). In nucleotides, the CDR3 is TGTGCCAGTAGTTCAAGGGGGTTTAGCAATCAGCCCCAGCATTTT. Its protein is CASSSRGFSNQPQHF.

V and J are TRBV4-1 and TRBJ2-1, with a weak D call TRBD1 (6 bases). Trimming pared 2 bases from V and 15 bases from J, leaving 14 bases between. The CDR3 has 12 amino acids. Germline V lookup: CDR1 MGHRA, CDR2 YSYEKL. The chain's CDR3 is CASSQLRQVRFF. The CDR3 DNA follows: TGCGCCAGCAGCCAACTAAGACAGGTCCGGTTCTTC.

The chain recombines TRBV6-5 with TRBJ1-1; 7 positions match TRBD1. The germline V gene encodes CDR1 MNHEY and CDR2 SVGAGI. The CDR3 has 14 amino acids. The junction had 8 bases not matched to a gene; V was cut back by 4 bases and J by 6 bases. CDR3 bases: TGTGCCAGCAGTTCGGACCAGGGGGGCGCTGAAGCTTTCTTT. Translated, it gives CASSSDQGGAEAFF.

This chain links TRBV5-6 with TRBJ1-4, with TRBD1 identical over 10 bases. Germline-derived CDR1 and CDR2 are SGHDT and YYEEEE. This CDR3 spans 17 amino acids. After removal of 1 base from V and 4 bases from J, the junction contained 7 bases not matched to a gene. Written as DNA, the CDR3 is TGTGCCAGCAGCTTGTCCCGGGACAGGGGAATTAATGAAAAACTGTTTTTT. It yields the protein CASSLSRDRGINEKLFF.

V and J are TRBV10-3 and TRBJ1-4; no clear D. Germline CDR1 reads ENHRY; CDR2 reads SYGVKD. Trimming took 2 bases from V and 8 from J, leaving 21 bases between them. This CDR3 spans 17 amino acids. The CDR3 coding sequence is TGTGCCATCAGTGAGGTATCTCTCATCCACTCCGCCGAAAAACTGTTTTTT. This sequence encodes CAISEVSLIHSAEKLFF.

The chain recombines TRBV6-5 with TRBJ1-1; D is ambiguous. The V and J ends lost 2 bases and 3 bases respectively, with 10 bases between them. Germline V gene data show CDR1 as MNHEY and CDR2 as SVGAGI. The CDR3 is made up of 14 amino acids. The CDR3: CASSYVEGDTEAFF. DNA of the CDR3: TGTGCCAGCAGTTACGTGGAGGGAGACACTGAAGCTTTCTTT.

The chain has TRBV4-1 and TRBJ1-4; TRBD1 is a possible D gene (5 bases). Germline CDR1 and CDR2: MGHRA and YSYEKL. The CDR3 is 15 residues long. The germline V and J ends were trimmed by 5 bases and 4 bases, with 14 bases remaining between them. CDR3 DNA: TGCGCCAGCAGCTCCCCCAGGGCCCTTAATGAAAAACTGTTTTTT. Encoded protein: CASSSPRALNEKLFF.